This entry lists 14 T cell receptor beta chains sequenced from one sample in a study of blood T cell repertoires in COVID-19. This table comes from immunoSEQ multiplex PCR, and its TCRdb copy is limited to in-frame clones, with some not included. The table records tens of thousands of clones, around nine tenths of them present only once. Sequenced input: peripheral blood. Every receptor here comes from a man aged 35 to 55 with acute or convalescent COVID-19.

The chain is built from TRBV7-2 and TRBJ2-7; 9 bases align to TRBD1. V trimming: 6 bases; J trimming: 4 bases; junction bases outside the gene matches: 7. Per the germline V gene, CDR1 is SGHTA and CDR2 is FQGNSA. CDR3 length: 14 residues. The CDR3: CASSPGGQGYEQYF. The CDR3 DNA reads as TGTGCCAGCAGTCCAGGCGGACAGGGGTACGAGCAGTACTTC.

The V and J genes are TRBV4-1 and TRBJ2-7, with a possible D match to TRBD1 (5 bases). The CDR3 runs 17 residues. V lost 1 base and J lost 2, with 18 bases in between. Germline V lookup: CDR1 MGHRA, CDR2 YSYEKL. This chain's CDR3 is CASSQGSGHPATYEQYF. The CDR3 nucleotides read TGCGCCAGCAGCCAAGGGTCCGGACACCCAGCTACCTACGAGCAGTACTTC.

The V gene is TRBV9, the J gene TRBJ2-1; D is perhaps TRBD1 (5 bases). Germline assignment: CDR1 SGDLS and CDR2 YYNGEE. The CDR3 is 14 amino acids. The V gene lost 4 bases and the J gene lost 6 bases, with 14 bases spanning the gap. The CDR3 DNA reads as TGTGCCAGCAGCCCTGGGGCTAGTGGCAATGAGCAGTTCTTC. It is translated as CASSPGASGNEQFF.

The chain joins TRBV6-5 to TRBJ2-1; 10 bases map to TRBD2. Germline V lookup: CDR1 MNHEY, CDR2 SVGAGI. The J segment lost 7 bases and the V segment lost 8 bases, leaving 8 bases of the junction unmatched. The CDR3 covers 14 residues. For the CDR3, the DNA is TGTGCCAGCCAATCCGGGACTAGCGTAAATGAGCAGTTCTTC. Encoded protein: CASQSGTSVNEQFF.

The CDR3 region has the DNA TGTGCCACCAGTGGGGGACTAGCTACAGATACGCAGTATTTT. Translating it yields CATSGGLATDTQYF. The chain recombines TRBV24-1 with TRBJ2-3; 9 positions match TRBD2. This CDR3 is built from 14 residues. Germline V gene sequence: CDR1 KGHDR, CDR2 SFDVKD. Trimming took 5 bases from V and 3 from J; bases not matched to a gene: 2.

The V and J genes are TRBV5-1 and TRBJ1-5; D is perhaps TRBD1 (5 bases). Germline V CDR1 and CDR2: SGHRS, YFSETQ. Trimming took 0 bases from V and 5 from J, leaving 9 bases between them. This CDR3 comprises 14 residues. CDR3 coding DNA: TGCGCCAGCAGCTTGGGGACACCGTATCAGCCCCAGCATTTT. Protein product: CASSLGTPYQPQHF.

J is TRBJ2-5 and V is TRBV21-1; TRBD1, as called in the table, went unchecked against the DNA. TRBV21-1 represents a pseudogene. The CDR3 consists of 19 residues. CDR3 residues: CASSKAEGQGKSGQETQYF. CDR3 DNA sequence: TGTGCCAGCAGCAAAGCAGAGGGACAGGGCAAAAGTGGGCAAGAGACCCAGTACTTC.

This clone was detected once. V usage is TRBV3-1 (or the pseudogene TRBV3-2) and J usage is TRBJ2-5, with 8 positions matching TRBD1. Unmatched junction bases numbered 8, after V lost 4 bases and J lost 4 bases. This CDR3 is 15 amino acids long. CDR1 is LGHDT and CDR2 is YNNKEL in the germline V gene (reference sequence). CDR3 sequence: CASSLPGGMGETQYF. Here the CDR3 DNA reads TGTGCCAGCAGCCTACCAGGGGGCATGGGAGAGACCCAGTACTTC.

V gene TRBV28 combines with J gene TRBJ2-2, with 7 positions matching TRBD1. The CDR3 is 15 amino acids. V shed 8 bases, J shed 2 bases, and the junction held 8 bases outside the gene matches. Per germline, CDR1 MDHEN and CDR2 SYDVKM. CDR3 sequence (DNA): TGTGCCAGCTCCGCCGGGACAGTCAACACCGGGGAGCTGTTTTTT. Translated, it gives CASSAGTVNTGELFF.

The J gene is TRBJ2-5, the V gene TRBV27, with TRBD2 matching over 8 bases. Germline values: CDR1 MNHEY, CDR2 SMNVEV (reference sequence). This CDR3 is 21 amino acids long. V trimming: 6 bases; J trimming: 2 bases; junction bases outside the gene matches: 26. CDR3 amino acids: CASSHRPPGLGGRGGQETQYF. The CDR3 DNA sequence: TGTGCCAGCAGCCATAGGCCGCCGGGACTAGGAGGGAGAGGGGGTCAAGAGACCCAGTACTTC.

Here the CDR3 reads CASSLSGREQQYF. The CDR3 DNA reads TGTGCCAGCAGCCTATCGGGGCGGGAGCAGCAGTACTTC. The rearrangement links TRBV9 to TRBJ2-7; 7 positions agree with TRBD2. This CDR3 has 13 residues. The J segment lost 8 bases and the V segment lost 4 bases, leaving 9 bases of the junction unmatched. The V gene's germline CDR1 is SGDLS and CDR2 YYNGEE.

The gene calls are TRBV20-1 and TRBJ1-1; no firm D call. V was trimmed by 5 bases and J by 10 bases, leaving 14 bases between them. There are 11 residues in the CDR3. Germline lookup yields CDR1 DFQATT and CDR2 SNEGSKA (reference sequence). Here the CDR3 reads CSASTTGGAFF. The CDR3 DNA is TGCAGTGCTTCCACCACGGGTGGAGCTTTCTTT.

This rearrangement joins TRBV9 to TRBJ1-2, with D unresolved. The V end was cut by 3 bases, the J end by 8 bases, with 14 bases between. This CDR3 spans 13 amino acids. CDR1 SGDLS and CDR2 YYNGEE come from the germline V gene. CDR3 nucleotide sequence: TGTGCCAGCAGCGCCTTCGCGGTTGCAGGCTACACCTTC. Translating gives CASSAFAVAGYTF.

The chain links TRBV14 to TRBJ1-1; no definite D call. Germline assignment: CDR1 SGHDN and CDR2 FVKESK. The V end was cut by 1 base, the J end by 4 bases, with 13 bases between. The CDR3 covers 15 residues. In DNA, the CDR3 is TGTGCCAGCAGCCAAGCCTCGGGGTTAGGCACTGAAGCTTTCTTT. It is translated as CASSQASGLGTEAFF. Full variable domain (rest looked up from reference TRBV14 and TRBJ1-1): EAGVTQFPSHSVIEKGQTVTLRCDPISGHDNLYWYRRVMGKEIKFLLHFVKESKQDESGMPNNRFLAERTGGTYSTLKVQPAELEDSGVYFCASSQASGLGTEAFFGQGTRLTVV.